The 8 T cell receptor beta chains presented below share a single source sample, sequenced in a study of shared clonotypes between healthy human individuals. The naive CD8 subset, CD45RO-negative cells positively selected for CCR7, excluded terminally differentiated effector memory CD45RA+ cells. Method: immunoSEQ multiplex PCR; TCRdb's copy keeps in-frame clones and lacks some. The data hold 2 million to 2.5 million clones, with roughly 94% observed a single time. The sequencing input was naive CD8+ T cells sorted from blood. These receptors all stem from a young man in good health.

This clone was seen only once. The V call is TRBV29-1, the J call TRBJ2-5, with a possible D match to TRBD2 (5 bases). The V and J ends lost 3 bases and 0 bases respectively, with 11 bases between them. This CDR3 spans 14 amino acids. The V gene's germline CDR1 is SQVTM and CDR2 ANQGSEA. The CDR3 loop is CSVDLGADQETQYF. The CDR3 DNA reads TGCAGCGTTGATTTGGGAGCAGACCAAGAGACCCAGTACTTC.

The rearrangement uses TRBV5-4 and TRBJ1-2, with D possibly matching TRBD1 (6 bases). The V gene lost 0 bases and the J gene lost 6 bases, with 12 bases spanning the gap. This CDR3 has 14 residues. CDR1 is SGHNT, CDR2 YYREEE, per germline (reference sequence). The CDR3 DNA reads TGTGCCAGCAGCTTGGGTGGGGGCGGCGATGGCTACACCTTC. It is translated as CASSLGGGGDGYTF.

The genes are TRBV15 and TRBJ2-5; no clear D gene. The germline V and J ends were trimmed by 1 base and 1 base, with 10 bases remaining between them. This CDR3 is built from 15 residues. CDR1 LNHNV and CDR2 YYDKDF come from the germline V gene (reference sequence). CDR3 in DNA: TGTGCCACCAGCAGAGTCGACGGCAGCCAAGAGACCCAGTACTTC. Its translation is CATSRVDGSQETQYF.

This CDR3 is CASSERGGYNEQFF. CDR3 in DNA: TGCGCCAGCAGTGAGCGGGGGGGCTACAATGAGCAGTTCTTC. This chain connects TRBV10-2 to TRBJ2-1; TRBD2 agrees at 8 bases. The length of the CDR3 is 14 residues. Per the germline V gene, CDR1 is WSHSY and CDR2 is SAAADI. Trimming took 2 bases from V and 3 from J; bases not matched to a gene: 0.

This sequence joins TRBV10-2 and TRBJ1-3; D is possibly TRBD1 (5 bases). The V gene's germline CDR1 is WSHSY and CDR2 SAAADI. The CDR3 sequence is 14 residues long. Deletions cut 5 bases from V and 8 bases from J, with 16 bases between. This CDR3 is CASSPSLGDYTIYF. Written as DNA, the CDR3 is TGCGCCAGCAGTCCTTCCTTGGGGGATTACACCATATATTTT.

V gene TRBV7-2 combines with J gene TRBJ2-2; tentatively, D is TRBD2 (5 bases). Germline-derived CDR1 and CDR2 are SGHTA and FQGNSA. Trimming shortened V by 5 bases and J by 5 bases, and 15 bases separated the two germline ends. This CDR3 spans 15 amino acids. DNA of the CDR3: TGTGCCAGCAGCCCTATAACTAGTCCAACCGGGGAGCTGTTTTTT. It encodes CASSPITSPTGELFF.

The chain uses TRBV29-1 and TRBJ2-1; no firm D call. Trimming took 2 bases from V and 6 from J, leaving 5 bases between them. The CDR3 runs to 11 residues. Germline CDR1 and CDR2: SQVTM and ANQGSEA. CDR3 sequence: CSVEHLNEQFF. The CDR3 DNA is TGCAGCGTTGAACATCTCAATGAGCAGTTCTTC.

CDR3 in amino acids: CASSVGGSPNYGYTF. The CDR3 coding sequence is TGTGCCAGCAGTGTGGGGGGTTCTCCTAACTATGGCTACACCTTC. The chain has TRBV25-1 and TRBJ1-2, with D tentatively TRBD1 (5 bases). V lost 4 bases to trimming and J lost 0 bases, with 12 bases between them. The CDR3 contains 15 residues. The V gene's germline CDR1 is MGHDK and CDR2 SYGVNS.